This TCR beta chain was sequenced for a study of T cells after posttransplantation cyclophosphamide. Germline CDR1 is KGHSH and CDR2 is LQKENI. Losses at the gene ends were 6 bases for V and 5 bases for J; bases not matched to a gene: 6. CDR3 length: 14 amino acids. This clone has at least ten counts. Its antigen is undetermined. General observations from the study: Tissue-infiltrating T cells from skin or gut overlapped little with blood T cells. Donor CD8+ memory clones often dominated recipient blood repertoires at later times. Recipient CMV seropositivity and CMV reactivation strongly tracked TRB clonality.

This related bone marrow graft donor gave peripheral blood on the day of marrow donation. Clones were read by immunoSEQ multiplex PCR, and TCRdb kept only the in-frame ones, dropping some. This set yields over 25,000 clones and no singletons; the top ten hold approximately 1.5%. Sample: PBMCs. The rearrangement joins TRBV18 to TRBJ2-1; 8 bases map to TRBD2. The receptor was isolated from a man aged 50 to 59 in good health, CMV-negative, and a related stem cell transplant donor. The CDR3 protein is CASSLSGSDNEQFF. The CDR3 DNA reads TGTGCCAGCTCCCTGAGCGGGAGTGACAATGAGCAGTTCTTC.